This TCR beta chain originates from a study of OX40 agonist ivuxolimab in advanced cancers. Turning to the study itself: Every patient in dose escalation had hepatocellular carcinoma, melanoma, renal cell or head and neck cancer.

Profiling relied on immunoSEQ multiplex PCR, and the TCRdb table lists in-frame clones only, not all of them. The sample lists about 25,000 clones, roughly 85% seen once, with less than 50% in the top ten. After removal of 5 bases from V and 3 bases from J, the junction contained 6 bases not matched to a gene. The CDR3 runs to 14 residues. The germline V gene has CDR1 SGHAT and CDR2 FQNNGV. Study-wide findings and caveats: Clonal expansion by week 6 occurred in CD4+ and CD8+ blood T cells (at 0.1 to 3.0 mg/kg). Expanded peripheral T cell antigen specificity was not determined. Clonal expansion in partial responders at 0.1-3.0 mg/kg ranked among the lowest.

Turning to this clone: Its antigen is as yet unknown.

The receptor was isolated from an adult with an advanced solid tumor such as melanoma, head and neck, liver or kidney cancer. Specimen: CD4+ or CD8+ T cells sorted from blood, collected in a trial of the OX40 agonist ivuxolimab. The V call is TRBV11-2, the J call TRBJ2-7; the match to TRBD2 covers 8 bases. CDR3 DNA: TGTGCCAGCAGCCCGGGGACTAGTGGCTACGAGCAGTACTTC. It is translated as CASSPGTSGYEQYF.